This TCR beta chain came from a study of blood T cell repertoires in COVID-19. In the study overall: Acute and convalescent COVID-19 samples came from the United States, Italy and Spain. T cells, B-cell-depleted T cells, or PBMCs provided the cDNA or gDNA that served as material.

In the study's own analysis: It was from reference gene primer amplification that nucleated cell counts were estimated. The table came from immunoSEQ multiplex PCR; TCRdb's copy has only in-frame clones and leaves some out. Clone size and the V and J calls come from that table; the DNA yielded D and trimming. The data contain a few hundred thousand clones, about 90% of them seen just once; the ten biggest clones take up roughly 2.5%. Germline loops: CDR1 MDHEN, CDR2 SYDVKM. With V trimmed by 6 bases and J by 4 bases, 3 bases remained unmatched. This CDR3 is 14 amino acids long. This clonotype was obtained from a woman aged 45-59 years with acute or convalescent COVID-19. What was sequenced was peripheral blood. This chain uses TRBV28 with TRBJ2-3, with 11 positions matching TRBD1. CDR3 DNA: TGTGCCAGCAGCGGGACAGGGGGGGCAGATACGCAGTATTTT. Amino acids: CASSGTGGADTQYF.